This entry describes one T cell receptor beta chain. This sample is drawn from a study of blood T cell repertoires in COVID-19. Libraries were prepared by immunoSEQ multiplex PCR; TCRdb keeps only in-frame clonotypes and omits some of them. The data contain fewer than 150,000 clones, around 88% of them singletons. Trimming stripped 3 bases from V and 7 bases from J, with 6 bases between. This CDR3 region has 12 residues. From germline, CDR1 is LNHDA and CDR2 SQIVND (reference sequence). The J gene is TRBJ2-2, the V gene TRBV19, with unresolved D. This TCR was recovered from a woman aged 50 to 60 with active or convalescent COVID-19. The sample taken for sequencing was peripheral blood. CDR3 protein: CASSIDIGELFF. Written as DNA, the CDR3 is TGTGCCAGTAGTATCGACATCGGGGAGCTGTTTTTT.